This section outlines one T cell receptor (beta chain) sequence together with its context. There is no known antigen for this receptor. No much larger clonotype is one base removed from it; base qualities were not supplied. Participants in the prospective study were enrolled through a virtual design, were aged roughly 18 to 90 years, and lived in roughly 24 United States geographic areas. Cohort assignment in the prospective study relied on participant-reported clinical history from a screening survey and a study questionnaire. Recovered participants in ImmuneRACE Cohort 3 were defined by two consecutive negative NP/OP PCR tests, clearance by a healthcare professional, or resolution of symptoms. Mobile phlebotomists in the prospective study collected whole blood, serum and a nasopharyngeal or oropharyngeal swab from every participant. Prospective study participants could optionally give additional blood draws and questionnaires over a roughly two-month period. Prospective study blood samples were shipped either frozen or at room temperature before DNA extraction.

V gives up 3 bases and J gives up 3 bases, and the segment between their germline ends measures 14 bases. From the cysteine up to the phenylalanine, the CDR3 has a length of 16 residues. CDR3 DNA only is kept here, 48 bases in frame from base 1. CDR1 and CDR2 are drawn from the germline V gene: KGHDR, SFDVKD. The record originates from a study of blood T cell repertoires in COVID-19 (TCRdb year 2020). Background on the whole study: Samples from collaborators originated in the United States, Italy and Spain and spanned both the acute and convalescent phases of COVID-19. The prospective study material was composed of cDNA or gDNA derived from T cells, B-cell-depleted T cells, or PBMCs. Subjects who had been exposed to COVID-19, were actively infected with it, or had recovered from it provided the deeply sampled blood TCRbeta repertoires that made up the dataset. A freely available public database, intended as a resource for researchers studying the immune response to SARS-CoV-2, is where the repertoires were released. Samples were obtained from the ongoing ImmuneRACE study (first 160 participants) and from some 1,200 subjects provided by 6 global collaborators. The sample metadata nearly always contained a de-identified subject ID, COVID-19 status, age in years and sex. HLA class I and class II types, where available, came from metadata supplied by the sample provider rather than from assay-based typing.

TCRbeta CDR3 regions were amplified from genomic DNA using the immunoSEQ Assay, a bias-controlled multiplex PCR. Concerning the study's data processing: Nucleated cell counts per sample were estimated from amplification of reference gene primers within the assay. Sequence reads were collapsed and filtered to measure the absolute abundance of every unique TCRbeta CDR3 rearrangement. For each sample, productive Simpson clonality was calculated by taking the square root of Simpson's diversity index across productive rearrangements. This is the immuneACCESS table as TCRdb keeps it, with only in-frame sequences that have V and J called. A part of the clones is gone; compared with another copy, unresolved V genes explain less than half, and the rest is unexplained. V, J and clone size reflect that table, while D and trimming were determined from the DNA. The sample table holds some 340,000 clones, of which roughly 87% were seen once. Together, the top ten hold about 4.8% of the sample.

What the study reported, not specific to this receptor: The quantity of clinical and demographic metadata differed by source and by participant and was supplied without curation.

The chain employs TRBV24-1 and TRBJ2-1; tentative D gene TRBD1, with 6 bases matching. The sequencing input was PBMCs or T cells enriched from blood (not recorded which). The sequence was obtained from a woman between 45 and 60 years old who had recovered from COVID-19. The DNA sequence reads TGTGCCACCAGTGATGGGGGCAGGGCCCTCTACAATGAGCAGTTCTTC. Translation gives CATSDGGRALYNEQFF.